This T cell receptor (beta chain) was recovered during a study of T-cell reconstitution after alpha-beta-depleted transplantation in children (dated by TCRdb to 2016 to 2018). Background for the entire study: Using TCR repertoire profiling, the study quantitatively followed how T-cell immune reconstitution unfolded in children after TCRalphabeta/CD19-depleted allogeneic hematopoietic cell transplantation.

CDR1 and CDR2 are drawn from the germline V gene: MDHEN, SYDVKM. From its cysteine to its phenylalanine, the CDR3 spans 14 amino acids. Just the 42-base CDR3 DNA is kept, in frame starting at base 1. A distance of 7 bases separates the germline ends of V and J, which lose 5 bases and 0 bases respectively. This clonotype was seen many times. Which antigen it targets is not known. No base-level quality is on record; no much larger clone is a single base apart. The method was PCR. Sequencer: Illumina HiSeq 2500. TCR libraries were prepared with molecular barcoding, using unique molecular identifiers to normalize TCRbeta repertoire quantification. TCRdb redid the processing of the public reads, applying fastp at Q25 and MiXCR, and retained in-frame beta chains. Each CDR3 protein gets just one entry, which takes the most common genes and DNA from the rows behind it. Counted in this sample were about 360,000 distinct CDR3 sequences; 13% of them appeared once. The ten largest clones capture about 4.5% of the sample.

This TCR derives from a human donor who donated a stem cell graft to a child with Fanconi anemia. This chain is built from TRBV28 and TRBJ2-2; there is no confident call for the D gene. The source material was PBMCs, sampled from the stem cell graft. The DNA reads TGTGCCAGCAGTAGTCCAGCGAACACCGGGGAGCTGTTTTTT. Translated, this gives CASSSPANTGELFF.